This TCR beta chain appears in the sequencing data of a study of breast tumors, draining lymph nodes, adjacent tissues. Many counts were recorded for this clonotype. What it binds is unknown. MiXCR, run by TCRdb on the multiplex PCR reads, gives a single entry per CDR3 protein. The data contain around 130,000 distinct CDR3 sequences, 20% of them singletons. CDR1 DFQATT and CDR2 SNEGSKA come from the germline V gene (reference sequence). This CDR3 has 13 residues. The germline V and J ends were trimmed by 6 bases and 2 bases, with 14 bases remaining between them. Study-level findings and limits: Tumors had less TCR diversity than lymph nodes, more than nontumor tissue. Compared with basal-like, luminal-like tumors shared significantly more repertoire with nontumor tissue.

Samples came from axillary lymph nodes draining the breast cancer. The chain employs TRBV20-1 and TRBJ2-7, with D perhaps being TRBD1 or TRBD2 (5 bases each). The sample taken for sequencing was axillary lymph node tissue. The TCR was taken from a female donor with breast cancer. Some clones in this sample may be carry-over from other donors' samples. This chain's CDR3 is CSAAGTATYEQYF. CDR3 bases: TGCAGTGCGGCCGGGACGGCAACCTACGAGCAGTACTTC.